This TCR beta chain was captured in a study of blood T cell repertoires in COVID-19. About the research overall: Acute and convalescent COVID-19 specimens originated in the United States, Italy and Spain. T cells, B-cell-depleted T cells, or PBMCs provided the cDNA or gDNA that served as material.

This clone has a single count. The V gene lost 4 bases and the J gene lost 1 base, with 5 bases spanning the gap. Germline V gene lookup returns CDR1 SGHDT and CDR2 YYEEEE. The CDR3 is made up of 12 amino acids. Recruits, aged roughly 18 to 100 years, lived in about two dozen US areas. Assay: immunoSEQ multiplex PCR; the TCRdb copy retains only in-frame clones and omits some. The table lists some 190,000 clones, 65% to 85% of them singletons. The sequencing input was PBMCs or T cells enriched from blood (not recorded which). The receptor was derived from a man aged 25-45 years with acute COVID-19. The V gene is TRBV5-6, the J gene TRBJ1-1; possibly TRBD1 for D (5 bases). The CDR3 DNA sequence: TGTGCCAGCAGCGGACAGAACACTGAAGCTTTCTTT. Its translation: CASSGQNTEAFF.